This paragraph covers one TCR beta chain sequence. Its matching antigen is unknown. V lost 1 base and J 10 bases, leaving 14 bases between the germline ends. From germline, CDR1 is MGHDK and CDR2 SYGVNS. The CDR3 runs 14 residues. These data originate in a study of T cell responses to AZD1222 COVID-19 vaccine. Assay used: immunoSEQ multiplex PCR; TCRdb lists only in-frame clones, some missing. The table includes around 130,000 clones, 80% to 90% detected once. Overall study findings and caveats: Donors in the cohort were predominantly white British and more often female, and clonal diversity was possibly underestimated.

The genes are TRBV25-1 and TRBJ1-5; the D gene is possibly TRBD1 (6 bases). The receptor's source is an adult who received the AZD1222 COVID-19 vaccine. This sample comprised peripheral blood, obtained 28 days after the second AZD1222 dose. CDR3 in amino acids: CASSESWTEAPQHF. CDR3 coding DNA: TGTGCCAGCAGTGAATCCTGGACAGAAGCACCCCAGCATTTT. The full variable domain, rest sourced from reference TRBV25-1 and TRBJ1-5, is EADIYQTPRYLVIGTGKKITLECSQTMGHDKMYWYQQDPGMELHLIHYSYGVNSTEKGDLSSESTVSRIRTEHFPLTLESARPSHTSQYLCASSESWTEAPQHFGDGTRLSIL.